These 22 T cell receptor beta chains share one sample of origin, sequenced in a study of T cells in Graves' hyperthyroidism and ophthalmopathy. It was RNA transcripts that yielded the amplified TCR beta CDR3 regions. Primed by the HTBI set, a first-round RT-PCR was run on the TCR CDR3. TCRdb ran MiXCR on the multiplex PCR reads and lists one entry per CDR3 protein. Found here are 400,000 to 550,000 distinct CDR3 sequences, about 15% of them singletons; the top ten hold roughly 17%. Specimen: blood. The receptors originated from a woman aged 18-29 years with Graves' hyperthyroidism.

This clonotype was counted at least ten times. The chain has TRBV30 and TRBJ1-3; D ambiguous. V dropped 4 bases and J dropped 8 bases, with 21 bases sitting between them. The CDR3 spans 15 residues. Germline V gives CDR1 GTSNPN, CDR2 SVGIG (reference sequence). CDR3 sequence reads: CAWMAPQLFRDTIYF. The CDR3 DNA reads as TGTGCCTGGATGGCCCCACAACTCTTCCGAGACACCATATATTTT.

This clonotype was seen repeatedly, ten times or more. V gene TRBV10-2 combines with J gene TRBJ1-2; 7 nucleotides agree with TRBD1. V gave up 3 bases and J gave up 7 bases; unmatched junction bases: 8. This CDR3 is 14 amino acids long. In germline, CDR1 is WSHSY, CDR2 SAAADI. In DNA form, the CDR3 reads TGCGCCAGCAGTGACCTAACAGGGGCCTCTGGCTACACCTTC. This gives the protein CASSDLTGASGYTF.

As regards this clonotype: This sequence may be a read error, since a much larger clone differs from it by one base. The rearrangement links TRBV10-3 to TRBJ2-7; perhaps TRBD1 as D (6 bases). V was clipped by 7 bases and J by 3 bases, with 16 bases between them. The CDR3 totals 14 residues. Germline V gives CDR1 ENHRY, CDR2 SYGVKD. CDR3 residues: CAITTTGTVYEQYF. CDR3 in DNA: TGTGCCATCACTACGACAGGAACGGTCTACGAGCAGTACTTC.

This chain uses TRBV4-1 with TRBJ2-3; 9 nucleotides line up with TRBD2. Germline V CDR1 and CDR2: MGHRA, YSYEKL. Losses at the gene ends were 6 bases for V and 4 bases for J; bases not matched to a gene: 8. The CDR3 has 15 amino acids. The CDR3 loop is CASSIVPSGADTQYF. The CDR3 DNA reads as TGCGCCAGCAGTATAGTCCCTAGCGGGGCAGATACGCAGTATTTT.

The chain joins TRBV6-1 to TRBJ1-1; no clear D. Germline V gene lookup returns CDR1 MNHNS and CDR2 SASEGT. The CDR3 runs to 16 residues. With 0 bases removed from V and 0 bases from J, the gap between germline ends came to 11 bases. DNA of the CDR3: TGTGCCAGCAGTGAAGCGACGACGGGGATGAACACTGAAGCTTTCTTT. It translates to CASSEATTGMNTEAFF.

This clonotype was seen ten or more times. The chain uses TRBV18 and TRBJ1-1; D is unresolved. In germline, CDR1 is KGHSH, CDR2 LQKENI. The CDR3 consists of 13 residues. V dropped 1 base and J dropped 4 bases, with 7 bases sitting between them. As DNA, the CDR3 is TGTGCCAGCTCACCACGGAGTGGCACTGAAGCTTTCTTT. Amino acids: CASSPRSGTEAFF.

The CDR3 protein is CSAREARVPYEQYF. Here the CDR3 DNA reads TGCAGTGCTAGAGAGGCGCGCGTGCCCTACGAGCAGTACTTC. The V call is TRBV20-1, the J call TRBJ2-7; D not certain. Germline V CDR1 and CDR2: DFQATT, SNEGSKA (reference sequence). The CDR3 covers 14 residues. V dropped 0 bases and J dropped 2 bases, with 11 bases sitting between them.

This clonotype was seen repeatedly, ten times or more. The V call is TRBV5-1, the J call TRBJ2-1, with 11 positions matching TRBD2. This CDR3 is built from 15 residues. Germline assignment: CDR1 SGHRS and CDR2 YFSETQ. Losses at the gene ends were 2 bases for V and 7 bases for J; bases not matched to a gene: 5. This CDR3 is CASSLETSGKNEQFF. The CDR3 DNA follows: TGCGCCAGCAGCTTAGAGACTAGCGGGAAAAATGAGCAGTTCTTC.

This clonotype has a count of ten or more. V gene TRBV24-1 combines with J gene TRBJ2-7; unclear D gene. Trimming stripped 4 bases from V and 7 bases from J, with 7 bases between. The CDR3 runs 11 residues. Germline lookup yields CDR1 KGHDR and CDR2 SFDVKD. DNA for the CDR3: TGTGCCACCAGTGACCAGAGAGAGCAGTACTTC. It translates to CATSDQREQYF.

This clonotype was recorded a few times. The V call is TRBV20-1, the J call TRBJ2-1; D is tentatively TRBD1 or TRBD2 (5 bases each). Trimming left V 0 bases short and J 9 bases short, with 21 bases between. The germline V gene encodes CDR1 DFQATT and CDR2 SNEGSKA (reference sequence). The CDR3 has 16 amino acids. As DNA, the CDR3 is TGCAGTGCTAGAGATCTGGCTAGCTCAGGGAGAGGTGAGCAGTTCTTC. This sequence encodes CSARDLASSGRGEQFF.

The chain couples TRBV6-2 or TRBV6-3 to TRBJ2-1; 11 positions match TRBD2. The CDR3 consists of 16 residues. Trimming removed 6 bases from V and 4 bases from J; junction bases left unmatched: 8. Per germline, CDR1 MNHEY and CDR2 SVGEGT. CDR3: CASRAISGRGYNEQFF. CDR3 in DNA: TGTGCCAGCAGGGCAATTAGCGGGAGGGGATACAATGAGCAGTTCTTC.

This clonotype occurred many times. The rearrangement links TRBV29-1 to TRBJ2-1; 9 nucleotides align to TRBD1. CDR1 and CDR2 (germline): SQVTM, ANQGSEA. V lost 6 bases, J lost 10 bases, and 10 bases stayed unmatched. The CDR3 sequence is 13 residues long. In DNA form, the CDR3 reads TGCAGCGTGGCCGCGGGGACAGGGAACGAGCAGTTCTTC. Translated: CSVAAGTGNEQFF.

At least ten counts were recorded for this clonotype. The chain joins TRBV5-5 to TRBJ2-5; 16 bases fit TRBD2. The germline V gene has CDR1 SGHKS and CDR2 YYEKEE (reference sequence). This CDR3 contains 18 residues. V was clipped by 2 bases and J by 3 bases; unmatched bases: 7. The CDR3 region has the DNA TGTGCCAGCAGCTTAACGGGACTAGCGGGAGGGCTCAAAGAGACCCAGTACTTC. Translated, it gives CASSLTGLAGGLKETQYF.

This clonotype was detected ten times or more. The chain has TRBV19 and TRBJ1-6; TRBD1 is a possible D gene (6 bases). Germline CDR1 is LNHDA and CDR2 is SQIVND (reference sequence). Trimming removed 4 bases from V and 7 bases from J, with 23 bases in between. This CDR3 spans 18 amino acids. CDR3 amino acids: CASSTQVSTGGGNSPLHF. The CDR3 DNA follows: TGTGCCAGTAGTACCCAGGTTTCGACAGGTGGTGGCAATTCACCCCTCCACTTT.

This clonotype was recorded at least ten times. The V call is TRBV13, the J call TRBJ1-1; unclear D gene. V lost 4 bases and J 3 bases, leaving 12 bases between the germline ends. In germline, CDR1 is PRHDT, CDR2 FYEKMQ (reference sequence). This CDR3 comprises 14 residues. The CDR3 here is CASSSGEEDTEAFF. As DNA, the CDR3 is TGTGCCAGCAGCTCTGGGGAGGAGGACACTGAAGCTTTCTTT.

The genes are TRBV19 and TRBJ2-1; 8 bases are a match to TRBD2. V was pared by 3 bases and J by 5 bases, with 9 bases of the junction left unmatched. Per germline, CDR1 LNHDA and CDR2 SQIVND (reference sequence). CDR3 length: 16 residues. The CDR3 DNA reads TGTGCCAGTAGTATCCCCGAACTAGCGGAAGACAATGAGCAGTTCTTC. It translates to CASSIPELAEDNEQFF.

This sequence joins TRBV5-1 and TRBJ1-6; D not certain. Germline CDR1 is SGHRS and CDR2 is YFSETQ. CDR3 size: 13 residues. The V gene lost 7 bases and the J gene lost 5 bases, with 10 bases spanning the gap. The CDR3 region has the DNA TGCGCCAGCGGTGAGGGAGATAATTCACCCCTCCACTTT. This codes for CASGEGDNSPLHF.

The CDR3 sequence is CASSKGAAPQETQYF. CDR3 coding DNA: TGTGCCAGCAGCAAAGGGGCGGCCCCACAAGAGACCCAGTACTTC. This rearrangement joins TRBV5-4 to TRBJ2-5; D may be TRBD1 (5 bases). Germline-derived CDR1 and CDR2 are SGHNT and YYREEE (reference sequence). The ends were cut back, 4 bases at V and 2 bases at J, with 15 bases in the middle. CDR3 size: 15 residues.

This clonotype was observed at least ten times. This sequence joins TRBV2 and TRBJ1-3, with a tentative D call TRBD1 (5 bases). CDR3 length equals 14 residues. Germline lookup yields CDR1 SNHLY and CDR2 FYNNEI. Trimming pared 6 bases from V and 0 bases from J, leaving 9 bases between. The CDR3 DNA follows: TGTGCCAGCAGCTCAGGGCACTCTGGAAACACCATATATTTT. Its translation: CASSSGHSGNTIYF.

The chain is built from TRBV5-1 and TRBJ1-2; 7 bases are a match to TRBD1. The CDR3 loop spans 16 amino acids. Germline V gene data show CDR1 as SGHRS and CDR2 as YFSETQ. With 4 bases clipped from V and 8 bases from J, the junction kept 17 bases outside the gene matches. The CDR3 region has the DNA TGCGCCAGCAGCCCCGGGGACAGAACCCCCCTGGGAGGCTACACCTTC. Translating it yields CASSPGDRTPLGGYTF. The full variable domain, in which reference TRBV5-1 and TRBJ1-2 provide the parts outside the CDR3, is KAGVTQTPRYLIKTRGQQVTLSCSPISGHRSVSWYQQTPGQGLQFLFEYFSETQRNKGNFPGRFSGRQFSNSRSEMNVSTLELGDSALYLCASSPGDRTPLGGYTFGSGTRLTVV.

This clonotype appeared many times. The rearrangement joins TRBV6-1 to TRBJ1-2; tentatively, D is TRBD1 (6 bases). Germline V gives CDR1 MNHNS, CDR2 SASEGT. V was cut by 6 bases and J by 7 bases, with 18 bases left in between. The CDR3 is 14 residues long. This CDR3 is CASRENQGNGGYTF. Here the CDR3 DNA reads TGTGCCAGCAGGGAAAACCAGGGGAATGGTGGCTACACCTTC.

This chain connects TRBV4-1 to TRBJ1-2; D possibly corresponds to TRBD1 (5 bases). Germline V gives CDR1 MGHRA, CDR2 YSYEKL. The CDR3 contains 17 residues. The V end was cut by 2 bases, the J end by 4 bases, with 20 bases between. CDR3 sequence: CASSQLPLRDLSYGYTF. CDR3 in DNA: TGCGCCAGCAGCCAATTACCACTCAGGGACCTCAGCTATGGCTACACCTTC.